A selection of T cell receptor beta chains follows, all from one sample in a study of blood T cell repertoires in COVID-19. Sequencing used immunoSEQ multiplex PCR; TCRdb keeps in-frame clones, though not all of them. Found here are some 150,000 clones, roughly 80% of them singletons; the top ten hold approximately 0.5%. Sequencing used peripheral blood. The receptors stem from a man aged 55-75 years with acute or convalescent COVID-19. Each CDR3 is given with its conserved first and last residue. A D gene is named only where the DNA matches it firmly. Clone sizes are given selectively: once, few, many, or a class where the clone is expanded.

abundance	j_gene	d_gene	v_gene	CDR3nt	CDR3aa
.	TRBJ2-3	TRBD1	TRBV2	TGTGCCAGCACCCGGGACAGAAGCACAGATACGCAGTATTTT	CASTRDRSTDTQYF
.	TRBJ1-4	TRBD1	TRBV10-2	TGCGCCAGCAGGGGGACAGGGATTAATGAAAAACTGTTTTTT	CASRGTGINEKLFF
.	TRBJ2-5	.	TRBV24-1	TGTGCCACCAGAGGAGCTTTTCAAGAGACCCAGTACTTC	CATRGAFQETQYF
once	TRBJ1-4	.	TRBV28	TGTGCCAGCAAGGCCGGGGGGGGTGAAAAACTGTTTTTT	CASKAGGGEKLFF
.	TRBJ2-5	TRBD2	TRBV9	TGTGCCAGCAGTGCGGCGAGCGGGGGGCCGCAAGAGACCCAGTACTTC	CASSAASGGPQETQYF
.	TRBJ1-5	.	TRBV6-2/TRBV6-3	TGTGCCAGCAGCGGTGAGGGTGGTAGGCAGCCCCAGCATTTT	CASSGEGGRQPQHF
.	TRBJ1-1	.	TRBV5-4	TGTGCCAGCAGACGGACAGCGAAGAACACTGAAGCTTTCTTT	CASRRTAKNTEAFF
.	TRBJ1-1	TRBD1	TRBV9	TGTGCCAGCAGCGTAGAGGGGACAGGGCTGACTGAAGCTTTCTTT	CASSVEGTGLTEAFF
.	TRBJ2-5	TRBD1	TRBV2	TGTGCCAGCAGTTCCCGACAGGGGCGGGAGACCCAGTACTTC	CASSSRQGRETQYF
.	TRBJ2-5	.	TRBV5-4	TGTGCCAGCAGCTTGGAGGCAGGCCAAGAGACCCAGTACTTC	CASSLEAGQETQYF
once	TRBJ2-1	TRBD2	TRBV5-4	TGTGCCAGCAGCTCCCCGGCTAGCGGGGGTGAGAGATTTGAGCAGTTCTTC	CASSSPASGGERFEQFF
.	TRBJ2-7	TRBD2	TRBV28	TGTGCCAGCAGTTTACAAGCCTGGACTAGCGGGAGCTCCTCCTACGAGCAGTACTTC	CASSLQAWTSGSSSYEQYF
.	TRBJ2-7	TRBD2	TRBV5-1	TGCGCCAGCAGCATGGGACCGGGAGGCTACGAGCAGTACTTC	CASSMGPGGYEQYF
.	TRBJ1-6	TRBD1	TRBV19	TGTGCCAGTAGTCCCCCGGGACAGGCAAGTTCACCCCTCCACTTT	CASSPPGQASSPLHF
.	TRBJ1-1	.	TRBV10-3	TGTGCCATCAGTGAGTCGGAGATTTCAGCCCTCAAGGACACTGAAGCTTTCTTT	CAISESEISALKDTEAFF